The 32 T cell receptor beta chains below were found in one sample sequenced in a study of cytomegalovirus exposure and HLA in healthy donors (dated by TCRdb to the late 2010s). The library relied on the immunoSEQ multiplex PCR assay. For the multiplex PCR, a mixture combining 60 forward primers for TCR Vbeta segments and 13 reverse primers for TCR Jbeta segments was used. This immuneACCESS table, as held by TCRdb, lists in-frame sequences with V and J called but not all clones. Of the missing ones, under half trace to an unresolved V gene in checked studies; the others have no known cause. This sample holds approximately 150,000 clones; around 76% were observed only once. The biggest ten clones account for more than 0.8% of the sample. The sample comprised PBMCs. The source is a woman aged 40 to 50 in good health and CMV-seronegative.

This chain links TRBV7-8 with TRBJ1-3; maybe TRBD1 (6 bases). Germline CDR1 and CDR2: SGHVS and FQNEAQ. The CDR3 has 18 amino acids. Trimming shortened V by 3 bases and J by 4 bases, and 22 bases separated the two germline ends. Here the CDR3 reads CASSLIQGPGIGGNTIYF. DNA for the CDR3: TGTGCCAGCAGCTTGATACAGGGCCCAGGGATAGGAGGAAACACCATATATTTT.

The rearrangement joins TRBV19 to TRBJ1-1, with unresolved D. Germline values: CDR1 LNHDA, CDR2 SQIVND (reference sequence). Trimming removed 6 bases at V and 4 bases at J, with 9 bases between. This CDR3 region has 12 residues. CDR3 nucleotides: TGTGCCAGTAGCAAGGGAGCCACTGAAGCTTTCTTT. Amino acids: CASSKGATEAFF.

The chain recombines TRBV30 with TRBJ1-6; D is undetermined. V was trimmed by 1 base and J by 14 bases, leaving 12 bases between them. Looked up from germline, CDR1 is GTSNPN and CDR2 is SVGIG (reference sequence). The CDR3 extends over 12 amino acids. CDR3 sequence: CAWSEPKVTLHF. As DNA, the CDR3 is TGTGCCTGGAGTGAGCCTAAAGTGACCCTCCACTTT.

This sequence joins TRBV7-9 and TRBJ1-1; D is possibly TRBD1 (5 bases). Trimming took 0 bases from V and 2 from J, leaving 16 bases between them. Germline CDR1 SEHNR, CDR2 FQNEAQ (reference sequence). The CDR3 extends over 17 amino acids. The CDR3 here is CASSLALWGEENTEAFF. The CDR3 DNA is TGTGCCAGCAGCTTAGCCCTCTGGGGGGAGGAAAACACTGAAGCTTTCTTT.

This clone has only one observation. V usage is TRBV30 and J usage is TRBJ1-5, with D perhaps matching TRBD1 (5 bases). CDR1 GTSNPN and CDR2 SVGIG come from the germline V gene (reference sequence). V was cut by 0 bases and J by 0 bases, with 9 bases left in between. This CDR3 comprises 15 residues. The CDR3 here is CAWSVGGDSNQPQHF. DNA for the CDR3: TGTGCCTGGAGTGTGGGAGGGGATAGCAATCAGCCCCAGCATTTT.

This clone appeared many times. The V call is TRBV27, the J call TRBJ1-1; 8 bases fit TRBD1. V lost 3 bases, J lost 1 base, and 4 bases stayed unmatched. The germline gives CDR1 MNHEY, CDR2 SMNVEV (reference sequence). The CDR3 length is 15 residues. The CDR3 region is CASSFTGTGNTEAFF. The CDR3, as DNA: TGTGCCAGCAGTTTCACCGGGACAGGGAACACTGAAGCTTTCTTT.

The chain recombines TRBV29-1 with TRBJ1-2; 7 bases map to TRBD1. The CDR3 runs to 16 residues. The V gene end was trimmed by 0 bases and the J gene end by 6 bases; junction bases not matched to a gene: 13. Germline CDR1 SQVTM, CDR2 ANQGSEA. The CDR3 spells CSVEDQARGRKNGYTF. CDR3 coding DNA: TGCAGCGTTGAAGATCAGGCGAGGGGGCGGAAGAATGGCTACACCTTC.

The gene calls are TRBV5-4 and TRBJ2-7; possible D gene TRBD1, 5 bases. Between the trimmed V and J ends, which lost 1 base and 6 bases, there was a span of 17 bases. The CDR3 is 15 residues long. Germline lookup yields CDR1 SGHNT and CDR2 YYREEE (reference sequence). CDR3 sequence reads: CASSLSGKAEREQYF. The CDR3 DNA sequence: TGTGCCAGCAGCTTGTCAGGGAAGGCAGAGCGCGAGCAGTACTTC.

This clone was seen a handful of times. The chain carries TRBV6-5 and TRBJ1-2, with D tentatively TRBD1 (6 bases). The germline gives CDR1 MNHEY, CDR2 SVGAGI. V was pared by 5 bases and J by 5 bases, with 18 bases between. The CDR3 contains 15 residues. The CDR3 reads CASSASMTGNYGYTF. The CDR3 DNA reads as TGTGCCAGCAGTGCTTCCATGACAGGAAATTATGGCTACACCTTC.

This clone was recorded once. This chain uses TRBV5-1 with TRBJ2-2; no firm D call. The CDR3 is made up of 14 amino acids. Trimming took 4 bases from V and 4 from J, leaving 11 bases between them. Germline loops: CDR1 SGHRS, CDR2 YFSETQ. The CDR3 reads CASSRGQSTGELFF. CDR3 bases: TGCGCCAGCAGCCGTGGTCAGTCCACCGGGGAGCTGTTTTTT.

This clone was seen more than once but under ten times. The chain employs TRBV7-9 and TRBJ2-1; D is possibly TRBD1 (6 bases). Germline V CDR1 and CDR2: SEHNR, FQNEAQ (reference sequence). This CDR3 has 11 residues. V was clipped by 5 bases and J by 10 bases, with 9 bases between them. The CDR3, as DNA: TGTGCCAGCAGCGCAGGGACAGAGCAGTTCTTC. This codes for CASSAGTEQFF.

The chain couples TRBV7-9 to TRBJ1-1, with D perhaps TRBD1 (6 bases). CDR1 and CDR2 from the germline V gene are SEHNR and FQNEAQ (reference sequence). The CDR3 runs to 13 residues. The germline V and J ends were trimmed by 6 bases and 7 bases, with 15 bases remaining between them. CDR3 nucleotides: TGTGCCAGCAGTCCAGGGGACCGAATTGAAGCTTTCTTT. Protein sequence: CASSPGDRIEAFF.

The rearrangement links TRBV5-1 to TRBJ1-4; TRBD1 matches 7 bases. The CDR3 contains 15 residues. Germline CDR1 and CDR2: SGHRS and YFSETQ. The ends lost 2 bases at V and 8 bases at J; junction bases unmatched: 9. The CDR3 coding sequence is TGCGCCAGCAGCTTAACCGGGACAGTGGACGAAAAACTGTTTTTT. Translation gives CASSLTGTVDEKLFF.

This clone was recorded only once. The gene calls are TRBV28 and TRBJ2-7, with a tentative D call TRBD1 (6 bases). Germline lookup yields CDR1 MDHEN and CDR2 SYDVKM. The CDR3 spans 15 residues. V dropped 2 bases and J dropped 2 bases, with 13 bases sitting between them. CDR3: CASSLRGLGAYEQYF. DNA of the CDR3: TGTGCCAGCAGTTTAAGGGGGTTAGGGGCCTACGAGCAGTACTTC.

The rearrangement links TRBV5-1 to TRBJ2-3, with TRBD1 identical over 8 bases. The CDR3 is 16 amino acids. The germline V gene encodes CDR1 SGHRS and CDR2 YFSETQ. Germline trimming cut 2 bases from V and 1 base from J; bases unmatched to any gene: 6. CDR3 sequence: CASSFPGQAGTDTQYF. For the CDR3, the DNA is TGCGCCAGCAGCTTCCCGGGACAGGCGGGCACAGATACGCAGTATTTT.

The chain employs TRBV29-1 and TRBJ2-2, with 7 bases identical to TRBD1. Per the germline V gene, CDR1 is SQVTM and CDR2 is ANQGSEA. CDR3 length: 13 amino acids. The CDR3 here is CTAIKGQTGELFF. The CDR3 DNA reads as TGCACCGCTATAAAGGGACAGACCGGGGAGCTGTTTTTT.

Only one count was recorded for this clone. Other DNA sequences within the sample encode an identical CDR3. For the CDR3, the DNA is TGTGCCTGGAACAGAAACACTGAAGCTTTCTTT. It yields the protein CAWNRNTEAFF. The rearrangement links TRBV30 to TRBJ1-1; D remains unclear. Looked up from germline, CDR1 is GTSNPN and CDR2 is SVGIG (reference sequence). The CDR3 is 11 residues long. Trimming took 4 bases from V and 2 from J, leaving 5 bases between them.

V is TRBV25-1 and J is TRBJ1-2; a weak D match, TRBD1 (5 bases). The germline V gene has CDR1 MGHDK and CDR2 SYGVNS. V lost 3 bases and J 6 bases, leaving 11 bases between the germline ends. This CDR3 has 13 residues. The CDR3 sequence is CASSDRDWDGYTF. The CDR3 coding sequence is TGTGCCAGCAGTGACCGGGACTGGGATGGCTACACCTTC.

The rearrangement links TRBV7-3 to TRBJ2-3; 7 nucleotides line up with TRBD2. From germline, CDR1 is SGHTA and CDR2 FQGTGA. After removal of 8 bases from V and 1 base from J, the junction contained 9 bases not matched to a gene. CDR3 length: 15 amino acids. The CDR3: CASGLQAGGTDTQYF. The CDR3, as DNA: TGTGCCAGCGGCCTTCAGGCGGGAGGCACAGATACGCAGTATTTT.

This chain connects TRBV5-1 to TRBJ2-1; TRBD2 agrees at 14 bases. J gave up 10 bases and V 4 bases, and 13 bases lay outside the gene matches. The CDR3 spans 17 residues. Germline CDR1 is SGHRS and CDR2 is YFSETQ. The chain's CDR3 is CASSLLSGTSGGSEQFF. For the CDR3, the DNA is TGCGCCAGCAGCCTACTATCCGGGACTAGCGGGGGAAGCGAGCAGTTCTTC.

Only a few counts were recorded for this clone. The CDR3 bases are TGTGCCAGTAGCCGACAGGGACGTGGGAACACTGAAGCTTTCTTT. It is translated as CASSRQGRGNTEAFF. The chain uses TRBV19 and TRBJ1-1; 7 bases are a match to TRBD1. Germline V gene lookup returns CDR1 LNHDA and CDR2 SQIVND (reference sequence). V trimming: 6 bases; J trimming: 1 base; junction bases outside the gene matches: 8. The CDR3 runs to 15 residues. Combining the CDR3 with reference TRBV19 and TRBJ1-1 gives the whole variable domain DGGITQSPKYLFRKEGQNVTLSCEQNLNHDAMYWYRQDPGQGLRLIYYSQIVNDFQKGDIAEGYSVSREKKESFPLTVTSAQKNPTAFYLCASSRQGRGNTEAFFGQGTRLTVV.

The rearrangement joins TRBV27 to TRBJ1-2; 7 nucleotides line up with TRBD1. V lost 4 bases, J lost 4 bases, and 6 bases stayed unmatched. Per germline, CDR1 MNHEY and CDR2 SMNVEV (reference sequence). CDR3 length: 14 amino acids. The CDR3 here is CASSYQGGLYGYTF. CDR3 coding DNA: TGTGCCAGCAGTTATCAGGGGGGCCTCTATGGCTACACCTTC.

This chain joins TRBV27 and TRBJ1-5, with D maybe TRBD1 (6 bases). CDR1 is MNHEY, CDR2 SMNVEV, per germline (reference sequence). The CDR3 consists of 14 residues. V was trimmed by 2 bases and J by 9 bases, leaving 14 bases between them. CDR3 nucleotides: TGTGCCAGCAGTTTAGAACAGGGCGTAGGGCCCCAGCATTTT. This sequence encodes CASSLEQGVGPQHF.

The J gene is TRBJ1-3, the V gene TRBV6-6, with D unresolved. The CDR3 is 15 residues long. V was pared by 6 bases and J by 0 bases, with 12 bases between. Germline CDR1 MNHNY, CDR2 SVGAGI (reference sequence). The CDR3 region has the DNA TGTGCCAGCAGCTCCCTCGGAGACTCTGGAAACACCATATATTTT. Protein product: CASSSLGDSGNTIYF.

The table lists this clone with a count of one. The V and J genes are TRBV11-2 and TRBJ2-5; the D is unclear. V lost 1 base and J lost 4, with 4 bases in between. Per the germline V gene, CDR1 is SGHAT and CDR2 is FQNNGV. This CDR3 region has 12 residues. This CDR3 is CASSLARETQYF. The CDR3 region has the DNA TGTGCCAGCAGCTTAGCGCGAGAGACCCAGTACTTC. Using reference TRBV11-2 and TRBJ2-5 for the parts outside the CDR3, the full variable domain is EAGVAQSPRYKIIEKRQSVAFWCNPISGHATLYWYQQILGQGPKLLIQFQNNGVVDDSQLPKDRFSAERLKGVDSTLKIQPAKLEDSAVYLCASSLARETQYFGPGTRLLVL.

The V gene is TRBV29-1, the J gene TRBJ2-3, with 8 bases that match TRBD2. Germline trimming cut 0 bases from V and 5 bases from J; bases unmatched to any gene: 7. This CDR3 has 15 amino acids. Germline CDR1 reads SQVTM; CDR2 reads ANQGSEA. Here the CDR3 reads CSVEDLPAGEDTQYF. The DNA of the CDR3 is TGCAGCGTTGAAGATCTACCAGCGGGAGAAGATACGCAGTATTTT.

The CDR3 loop is CAWSVSTWLSGNTIYF. The CDR3 region has the DNA TGTGCCTGGAGTGTATCCACCTGGCTCTCTGGAAACACCATATATTTT. The chain joins TRBV30 to TRBJ1-3; D not resolved. Germline V gene sequence: CDR1 GTSNPN, CDR2 SVGIG (reference sequence). The V end lost 0 bases, the J end lost 0 bases, and 12 bases lay between the germline ends. CDR3 length equals 16 residues.

The V and J genes are TRBV19 and TRBJ2-3; a possible D gene is TRBD2 (6 bases). Trimming pared 3 bases from V and 3 bases from J, leaving 10 bases between. CDR3 length: 14 residues. Germline CDR1 is LNHDA and CDR2 is SQIVND (reference sequence). The DNA for the CDR3 is TGTGCCAGTAGTATGTTCGGGAGAACAGATACGCAGTATTTT. Translation: CASSMFGRTDTQYF.

This chain connects TRBV28 to TRBJ1-4, with 9 bases aligning to TRBD1. The V and J ends lost 7 bases and 8 bases, in that order; junction bases with no gene match: 8. Per germline, CDR1 MDHEN and CDR2 SYDVKM. The CDR3 runs 14 residues. CDR3 sequence (DNA): TGTGCCAGCAACCAGGCGGACAGGGGCGAAAAACTGTTTTTT. As protein: CASNQADRGEKLFF. Combining the CDR3 with reference TRBV28 and TRBJ1-4 gives the whole variable domain DVKVTQSSRYLVKRTGEKVFLECVQDMDHENMFWYRQDPGLGLRLIYFSYDVKMKEKGDIPEGYSVSREKKERFSLILESASTNQTSMYLCASNQADRGEKLFFGSGTQLSVL.

The V call is TRBV7-9, the J call TRBJ2-2, with no clear D. Between the trimmed V and J ends, which lost 2 bases and 5 bases, there was a span of 12 bases. The CDR3 consists of 15 residues. Germline CDR1 SEHNR, CDR2 FQNEAQ (reference sequence). CDR3 residues: CASSLSGDGTGELFF. The CDR3 DNA is TGTGCCAGCAGCTTATCGGGTGACGGGACCGGGGAGCTGTTTTTT.

This chain joins TRBV7-9 and TRBJ2-1; D possibly corresponds to TRBD1 (5 bases). The V end was cut by 2 bases, the J end by 7 bases, with 12 bases between. Germline values: CDR1 SEHNR, CDR2 FQNEAQ (reference sequence). The CDR3 contains 14 residues. CDR3: CASSLIRGRNEQFF. The CDR3 coding sequence is TGTGCCAGCAGCTTAATAAGGGGTCGGAATGAGCAGTTCTTC.

This sequence joins TRBV15 and TRBJ1-2, with 7 bases lining up with TRBD1. CDR1 and CDR2 from the germline V gene are LNHNV and YYDKDF (reference sequence). The CDR3 length is 13 residues. The trim removed 5 bases at V and 3 bases at J, leaving 3 bases unmatched. Here the CDR3 DNA reads TGTGCCACCAGCGCCGGGACAGACTATGGCTACACCTTC. Translation gives CATSAGTDYGYTF.